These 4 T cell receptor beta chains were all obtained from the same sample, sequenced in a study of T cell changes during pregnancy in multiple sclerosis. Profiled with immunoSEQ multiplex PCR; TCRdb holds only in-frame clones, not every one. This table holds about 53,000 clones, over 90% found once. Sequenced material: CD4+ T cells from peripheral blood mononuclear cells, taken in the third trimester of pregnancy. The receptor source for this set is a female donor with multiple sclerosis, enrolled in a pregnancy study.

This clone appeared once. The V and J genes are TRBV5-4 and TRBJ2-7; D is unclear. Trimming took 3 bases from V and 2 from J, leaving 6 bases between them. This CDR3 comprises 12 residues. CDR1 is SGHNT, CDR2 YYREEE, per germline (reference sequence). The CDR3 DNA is TGTGCCAGCAGCTACTACACCTACGAGCAGTACTTC. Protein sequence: CASSYYTYEQYF.

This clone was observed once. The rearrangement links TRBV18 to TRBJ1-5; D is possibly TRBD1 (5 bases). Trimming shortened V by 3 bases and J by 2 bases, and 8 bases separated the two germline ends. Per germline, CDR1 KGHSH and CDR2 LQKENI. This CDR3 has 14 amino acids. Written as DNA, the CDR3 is TGTGCCAGCTCACCGGGGCAGGGCAATCAGCCCCAGCATTTT. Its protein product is CASSPGQGNQPQHF. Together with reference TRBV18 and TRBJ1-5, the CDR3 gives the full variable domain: NAGVMQNPRHLVRRRGQEARLRCSPMKGHSHVYWYRQLPEEGLKFMVYLQKENIIDESGMPKERFSAEFPKEGPSILRIQQVVRGDSAAYFCASSPGQGNQPQHFGDGTRLSIL.

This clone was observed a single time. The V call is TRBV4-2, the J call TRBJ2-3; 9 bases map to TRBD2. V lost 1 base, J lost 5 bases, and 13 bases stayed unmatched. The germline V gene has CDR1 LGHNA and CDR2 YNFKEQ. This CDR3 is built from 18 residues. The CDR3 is CASSQGSAGGGAVDTQYF. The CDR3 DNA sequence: TGTGCCAGCAGCCAAGGCTCAGCGGGCGGGGGGGCAGTAGATACGCAGTATTTT.

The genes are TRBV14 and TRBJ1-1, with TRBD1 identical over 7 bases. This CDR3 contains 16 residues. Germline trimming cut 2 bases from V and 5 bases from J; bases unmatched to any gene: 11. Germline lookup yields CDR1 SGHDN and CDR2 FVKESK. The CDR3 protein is CASSQLQGLGITEAFF. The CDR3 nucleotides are TGTGCCAGCAGCCAACTACAGGGGCTGGGGATTACTGAAGCTTTCTTT.